This T cell receptor beta chain came from a study of T cell responses to AZD1222 COVID-19 vaccine. Points from the study as a whole: Females outnumbered males among donors, who were mostly white British; clonal diversity was possibly underestimated.

Data came from immunoSEQ multiplex PCR; TCRdb stores just in-frame clones and leaves some out. This sample has about 270,000 clones, with 90% to 95% found just once. For this clone: As yet, its antigen is unknown.

There are 14 residues in the CDR3. Germline V CDR1 and CDR2: LNHDA, SQIVND (reference sequence). Between the trimmed V and J ends, which lost 7 bases and 0 bases, there was a span of 9 bases. This chain joins TRBV19 and TRBJ1-4; D gene uncertain. The TCR was taken from an adult who received the AZD1222 COVID-19 vaccine. Sequenced here: peripheral blood, sampled 28 days after the second AZD1222 dose. The CDR3 coding sequence is TGTGCCAGTAAACACCCTGCAACTAATGAAAAACTGTTTTTT. Protein sequence: CASKHPATNEKLFF.